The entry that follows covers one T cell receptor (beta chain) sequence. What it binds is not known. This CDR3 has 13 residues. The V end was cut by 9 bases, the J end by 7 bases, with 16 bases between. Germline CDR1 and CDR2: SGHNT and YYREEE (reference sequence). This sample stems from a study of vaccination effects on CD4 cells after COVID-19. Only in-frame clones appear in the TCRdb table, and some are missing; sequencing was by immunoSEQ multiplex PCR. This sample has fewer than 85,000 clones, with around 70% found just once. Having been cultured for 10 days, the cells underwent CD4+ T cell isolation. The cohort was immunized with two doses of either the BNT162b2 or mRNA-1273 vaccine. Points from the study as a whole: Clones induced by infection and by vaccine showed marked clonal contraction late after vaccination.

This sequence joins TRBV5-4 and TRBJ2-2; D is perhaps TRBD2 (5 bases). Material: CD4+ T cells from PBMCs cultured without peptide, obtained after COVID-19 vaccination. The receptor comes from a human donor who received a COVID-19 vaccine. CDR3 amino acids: CATFHEGHGELFF. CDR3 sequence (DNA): TGTGCCACATTCCATGAGGGTCACGGGGAGCTGTTTTTT.